Following are 31 T cell receptor beta chains from one sample sequenced in a study of blood T cell repertoires in COVID-19. Assay: immunoSEQ multiplex PCR; the TCRdb copy retains only in-frame clones and omits some. The sample holds around 230,000 clones, about four fifths seen once. The specimen sequenced was peripheral blood. These receptors all stem from a woman of 80 years or more with acute or convalescent COVID-19.

V is TRBV7-9 and J is TRBJ1-4, with D perhaps TRBD1 (6 bases). This CDR3 has 14 amino acids. The V end lost 4 bases, the J end lost 8 bases, and 14 bases lay between the germline ends. Germline V gives CDR1 SEHNR, CDR2 FQNEAQ (reference sequence). CDR3 sequence: CASSSTRTAEKLFF. CDR3 nucleotide sequence: TGTGCCAGCAGCTCAACCAGGACAGCCGAAAAACTGTTTTTT.

This clone was detected once. The gene calls are TRBV6-6 and TRBJ2-5; 11 positions match TRBD2. The germline CDR1 and CDR2 sequences are MNHNY and SVGAGI (reference sequence). V lost 6 bases to trimming and J lost 1 base; unmatched junction nucleotides: 4. The CDR3 sequence is 15 residues long. CDR3 DNA sequence: TGTGCCAGCAGCATAGCGGGGGGGCCCCAAGAGACCCAGTACTTC. Translating gives CASSIAGGPQETQYF.

This sequence joins TRBV3-1 (or the pseudogene TRBV3-2) and TRBJ2-6; TRBD1 is a possible D gene (6 bases). Germline CDR1 reads LGHDT; CDR2 reads YNNKEL (reference sequence). V was trimmed by 6 bases and J by 4 bases, leaving 7 bases between them. This CDR3 is 13 amino acids long. This chain's CDR3 is CASRGTGANVLTF. The CDR3 DNA is TGTGCCAGCAGGGGGACAGGGGCCAACGTCCTGACTTTC.

The CDR3 region is CATSLTSVSTDTQYF. The CDR3 DNA is TGTGCCACCAGTCTTACTAGCGTAAGCACAGATACGCAGTATTTT. This chain joins TRBV24-1 and TRBJ2-3; 7 bases match TRBD2. The junction had 5 bases not matched to a gene; V was cut back by 6 bases and J by 0 bases. Germline CDR1 and CDR2: KGHDR and SFDVKD. The CDR3 has 15 amino acids.

The chain links TRBV11-2 to TRBJ1-1, with D possibly being TRBD1 (5 bases). V lost 2 bases, J lost 6 bases, and 16 bases lay in between. Germline values: CDR1 SGHAT, CDR2 FQNNGV. The CDR3 is 15 amino acids. CDR3 sequence reads: CASSLTGGGVAEAFF. CDR3 bases: TGTGCCAGCAGCTTAACGGGCGGAGGGGTCGCTGAAGCTTTCTTT.

The chain couples TRBV9 to TRBJ2-3; 8 nucleotides line up with TRBD2. V trimming: 2 bases; J trimming: 3 bases; junction bases outside the gene matches: 2. The CDR3 sequence is 14 residues long. Germline V gene data show CDR1 as SGDLS and CDR2 as YYNGEE. The CDR3 DNA follows: TGTGCCAGCAGCGTGGGACTAGGAACAGATACGCAGTATTTT. Translation: CASSVGLGTDTQYF.

The V call is TRBV3-1 (or the pseudogene TRBV3-2), the J call TRBJ2-1; 10 bases are a match to TRBD1. Losses at the gene ends were 4 bases for V and 7 bases for J; bases not matched to a gene: 7. CDR3 length: 15 residues. In germline, CDR1 is LGHDT, CDR2 YNNKEL (reference sequence). CDR3 residues: CASSLTGGRGNEQFF. CDR3 nucleotide sequence: TGTGCCAGCAGCCTGACAGGGGGCCGGGGGAATGAGCAGTTCTTC.

The chain recombines TRBV5-1 with TRBJ1-1; D gene uncertain. CDR1 SGHRS and CDR2 YFSETQ come from the germline V gene. The CDR3 covers 13 residues. Trimming took 0 bases from V and 1 from J, leaving 4 bases between them. CDR3 DNA sequence: TGCGCCAGCAGCTTGGATCAGAACACTGAAGCTTTCTTT. It yields the protein CASSLDQNTEAFF.

The rearrangement joins TRBV29-1 to TRBJ2-5; 10 bases match TRBD2. V shed 4 bases and J 1 base; nucleotides not matched to a gene: 6. This CDR3 is built from 15 residues. Germline V gene sequence: CDR1 SQVTM, CDR2 ANQGSEA. The CDR3 bases are TGCAGCGTTGGGGGAGCGGGAGGGGGCCAAGAGACCCAGTACTTC. Encoded protein: CSVGGAGGGQETQYF.

V usage is TRBV27 and J usage is TRBJ1-4; unclear D gene. CDR3 length equals 14 residues. V lost 3 bases, J lost 7 bases, and 12 bases lay in between. CDR1 MNHEY and CDR2 SMNVEV come from the germline V gene (reference sequence). Here the CDR3 reads CASSFGRSGEKLFF. The CDR3 nucleotides are TGTGCCAGCAGTTTCGGCAGGTCAGGTGAAAAACTGTTTTTT.

The V and J genes are TRBV2 and TRBJ1-6; 9 bases align to TRBD1. V was pared by 10 bases and J by 6 bases, with 4 bases of the junction left unmatched. The CDR3 loop spans 13 amino acids. Germline V CDR1 and CDR2: SNHLY, FYNNEI. The CDR3 nucleotides read TGTGCCACCGTGGGACAGGGTAATTCACCCCTCCACTTT. It translates to CATVGQGNSPLHF. Using reference TRBV2 and TRBJ1-6 for the parts outside the CDR3, the full variable domain is EPEVTQTPSHQVTQMGQEVILRCVPISNHLYFYWYRQILGQKVEFLVSFYNNEISEKSEIFDDQFSVERPDGSNFTLKIRSTKLEDSAMYFCATVGQGNSPLHFGNGTRLTVT.

This clone was counted a single time. This chain connects TRBV28 to TRBJ1-2; a possible D gene is TRBD1 (6 bases). Germline loops: CDR1 MDHEN, CDR2 SYDVKM. The CDR3 spans 13 residues. Trimming stripped 7 bases from V and 4 bases from J, with 13 bases between. The DNA of the CDR3 is TGTGCCAGCACCCCGCAGGGGATCTATGGCTACACCTTC. This encodes CASTPQGIYGYTF.

The rearrangement links TRBV5-1 to TRBJ2-7; 7 nucleotides match TRBD1. The junction had 4 bases not matched to a gene; V was cut back by 1 base and J by 3 bases. The CDR3 is 14 residues long. In germline, CDR1 is SGHRS, CDR2 YFSETQ. CDR3 coding DNA: TGCGCCAGCAGCTTGCAAGGGGGCTTCTACGAGCAGTACTTC. Translation gives CASSLQGGFYEQYF.

As DNA, the CDR3 is TGTGCCACCAGCAGAGATAAGCCGGGGGTGAGCTATGGCTACACCTTC. It yields the protein CATSRDKPGVSYGYTF. This rearrangement joins TRBV15 to TRBJ1-2, with a weak D call TRBD1 (5 bases). V lost 0 bases and J 4 bases, leaving 15 bases between the germline ends. Germline V gene data show CDR1 as LNHNV and CDR2 as YYDKDF (reference sequence). The CDR3 totals 16 residues. The entire variable domain, with the rest obtained from reference TRBV15 and TRBJ1-2, is as follows: DAMVIQNPRYQVTQFGKPVTLSCSQTLNHNVMYWYQQKSSQAPKLLFHYYDKDFNNEADTPDNFQSRRPNTSFCFLDIRSPGLGDTAMYLCATSRDKPGVSYGYTFGSGTRLTVV.

This clone appeared a single time. CDR3 sequence: CASSRTGNRNEKLFF. The CDR3 DNA sequence: TGTGCCAGCAGTCGGACAGGGAATCGGAATGAAAAACTGTTTTTT. The chain links TRBV2 to TRBJ1-4; 8 nucleotides align to TRBD1. CDR3 length: 15 amino acids. Unmatched junction bases numbered 7, after V lost 5 bases and J lost 5 bases. Germline lookup yields CDR1 SNHLY and CDR2 FYNNEI.

The chain employs TRBV27 and TRBJ2-5; 12 positions agree with TRBD1. Losses at the gene ends were 5 bases for V and 5 bases for J; bases not matched to a gene: 6. The CDR3 is 15 residues long. Germline-derived CDR1 and CDR2 are MNHEY and SMNVEV (reference sequence). DNA of the CDR3: TGTGCCAGCAGTACGGGACAGGGGGCAAAGGAGACCCAGTACTTC. Its protein is CASSTGQGAKETQYF.

This clone was counted only a few times. The chain uses TRBV5-8 and TRBJ1-2, with D possibly matching TRBD1 (6 bases). CDR1 SGHTS and CDR2 YDEGEE come from the germline V gene. The CDR3 runs to 13 residues. V lost 0 bases, J lost 4 bases, and 7 bases lay in between. This chain's CDR3 is CASSLAGVYGYTF. The CDR3 region has the DNA TGTGCCAGCAGCTTGGCAGGGGTCTATGGCTACACCTTC.

About this clone: At one end, the junction sequence differs from germline, possibly due to a read error. The chain has TRBV6-1 and TRBJ1-6; D not certain. Germline V gene sequence: CDR1 MNHNS, CDR2 SASEGT. The CDR3 spans 19 residues. The CDR3 loop reads CAGSEARGTAGSYNSPLHF. The CDR3 nucleotides are TGTGCCGGCAGTGAAGCAAGAGGCACGGCGGGCTCCTATAATTCACCCCTCCACTTT.

In nucleotides, the CDR3 is TGTGCCAGCAGTGAAGCGGTGGGCCTGGGCATTCAGTACTTC. Its protein product is CASSEAVGLGIQYF. The rearrangement links TRBV6-1 to TRBJ2-4; D is unclear. The CDR3 spans 14 residues. The germline CDR1 and CDR2 sequences are MNHNS and SASEGT. V gave up 0 bases and J gave up 9 bases, with 12 bases separating them.

This chain links TRBV19 with TRBJ1-2; 9 bases are shared with TRBD1. Trimming took 4 bases from V and 4 from J; bases not matched to a gene: 1. Germline V lookup: CDR1 LNHDA, CDR2 SQIVND (reference sequence). This CDR3 is built from 13 residues. CDR3 protein: CASSNRGPYGYTF. In nucleotides, the CDR3 is TGTGCCAGTAGTAACAGGGGGCCCTATGGCTACACCTTC.

This chain connects TRBV5-8 to TRBJ2-7; D is unresolved. V shed 3 bases and J shed 3 bases, with 4 bases lying between them. Germline V gene sequence: CDR1 SGHTS, CDR2 YDEGEE. There are 11 residues in the CDR3. CDR3 in DNA: TGTGCCAGCAGCTCCCTCTACGAGCAGTACTTC. Amino acids: CASSSLYEQYF.

The chain recombines TRBV12-3 or TRBV12-4 with TRBJ1-6, with D uncertain. V was clipped by 5 bases and J by 6 bases, with 8 bases between them. This CDR3 contains 13 residues. Written as DNA, the CDR3 is TGTGCCAGCAGTCAGGTGGTTAATTCACCCCTCCACTTT. It yields the protein CASSQVVNSPLHF.

The V call is TRBV4-1, the J call TRBJ2-5; perhaps TRBD1 as D (6 bases). CDR1 is MGHRA and CDR2 is YSYEKL in the germline V gene. The V end lost 7 bases, the J end lost 4 bases, and 16 bases lay between the germline ends. This CDR3 contains 14 residues. The CDR3 coding sequence is TGCGCCAGCACTCGAGGGGGTCTTGGAGAGACCCAGTACTTC. Translation gives CASTRGGLGETQYF.

The CDR3 DNA follows: TGTGCCACCAGCAGAGAGGTGGCAGGGGGTCAGCCCCAGCATTTT. It specifies CATSREVAGGQPQHF. V is TRBV15 and J is TRBJ1-5; TRBD1 agrees at 7 bases. This CDR3 region has 15 residues. The germline V gene encodes CDR1 LNHNV and CDR2 YYDKDF (reference sequence). After removal of 0 bases from V and 6 bases from J, the junction contained 5 bases not matched to a gene.

This chain links TRBV5-6 with TRBJ1-2; unclear D gene. Germline V gene sequence: CDR1 SGHDT, CDR2 YYEEEE. CDR3 length equals 16 residues. Trimming removed 6 bases from V and 0 bases from J, with 18 bases in between. Here the CDR3 reads CASNYLRYSSNYGYTF. The CDR3 DNA reads TGTGCCAGCAACTATCTTAGGTACTCCTCTAACTATGGCTACACCTTC.

The chain recombines TRBV3-1 (or the pseudogene TRBV3-2) with TRBJ1-2; D is possibly TRBD1 (6 bases). Looked up from germline, CDR1 is LGHDT and CDR2 is YNNKEL (reference sequence). V was clipped by 4 bases and J by 6 bases, with 15 bases between them. This CDR3 contains 14 residues. CDR3 bases: TGTGCCAGCAGCCTTATACAGGGAATTAATGGCTACACCTTC. This sequence encodes CASSLIQGINGYTF.

This clone was seen more than once but under ten times. J is TRBJ2-5 and V is TRBV7-9; D unclear. The ends were cut back, 2 bases at V and 5 bases at J, with 12 bases in the middle. The CDR3 has 14 amino acids. Germline loops: CDR1 SEHNR, CDR2 FQNEAQ (reference sequence). The CDR3 nucleotides read TGTGCCAGCAGCTTAATGCAGGCCCGGGAGACCCAGTACTTC. This sequence encodes CASSLMQARETQYF.

V gene TRBV11-1 combines with J gene TRBJ2-1, with D perhaps TRBD2 (5 bases). CDR1 and CDR2 from the germline V gene are SGHAT and FQDESV (reference sequence). The CDR3 totals 13 residues. V shed 2 bases and J shed 6 bases, with 8 bases lying between them. The CDR3 sequence: CASSLTGVNEQFF. The CDR3 DNA follows: TGTGCCAGCAGCTTAACCGGGGTCAATGAGCAGTTCTTC.

This chain uses TRBV9 with TRBJ2-5; 13 bases map to TRBD2. Germline V lookup: CDR1 SGDLS, CDR2 YYNGEE. V lost 3 bases and J lost 9; bases outside the gene matches: 5. The length of the CDR3 is 14 residues. CDR3 sequence reads: CASSEGLAGPAQYF. CDR3 coding DNA: TGTGCCAGCAGCGAGGGACTAGCGGGACCGGCCCAGTACTTC.

V gene TRBV5-1 combines with J gene TRBJ2-7; no firm D call. CDR1 SGHRS and CDR2 YFSETQ come from the germline V gene. V was shortened by 4 bases and J by 0 bases, with 11 bases between the two germline ends. The CDR3 runs 14 residues. The CDR3 is CASSTAGNSYEQYF. The CDR3 DNA reads TGCGCCAGCAGCACCGCAGGCAACTCCTACGAGCAGTACTTC.

J is TRBJ2-3 and V is TRBV7-3; 9 bases are a match to TRBD2. Germline assignment: CDR1 SGHTA and CDR2 FQGTGA. Trimming took 5 bases from V and 6 from J; bases not matched to a gene: 6. The CDR3 is 14 residues long. CDR3 sequence reads: CASSPGLARDTQYF. DNA of the CDR3: TGTGCCAGCAGCCCGGGACTAGCACGGGATACGCAGTATTTT.